The clone carrying this T cell receptor beta chain was seen just once. These data belong to a study of blood T cell repertoires in COVID-19. With 5 bases removed from V and 4 bases from J, the gap between germline ends came to 14 bases. Germline V gives CDR1 SEHNR, CDR2 FQNEAQ (reference sequence). This CDR3 has 14 residues. The repertoire was sequenced with immunoSEQ multiplex PCR; TCRdb's copy has only in-frame clones and lacks some. The sample contains about 180,000 clones, approximately 80% of which appear only once. This TCR was sampled from a human donor in a cohort sampled during active COVID-19. The specimen sequenced was peripheral blood. The chain is built from TRBV7-9 and TRBJ1-1; the D gene is possibly TRBD1 (6 bases). CDR3 sequence reads: CASSPQGGGTEAFF. DNA for the CDR3: TGTGCCAGCAGCCCACAGGGAGGGGGCACTGAAGCTTTCTTT.